The rows below give T cell receptor beta chains drawn from one sample of a study of vaccination effects on CD4 cells after COVID-19. Profiling relied on immunoSEQ multiplex PCR, and the TCRdb table lists in-frame clones only, not all of them. The sample lists 25,000 to 30,000 clones; over 65% were seen once. These receptors have no known antigen. The sequencing used CD4+ T cells from PBMCs cultured with HCoV-NL63 spike peptides, collected after COVID-19 vaccination. The receptors come from a human donor who received a COVID-19 vaccine. Each CDR3 is given with its conserved first and last residue. A D gene is named only where the DNA matches it firmly. The size field is filled for only some rows; it gives once, few, many or a size class.

j_call v_call clone_size d_call cdr3_aa cdr3_nt
TRBJ2-5 TRBV28 - - CASSLFSGTQYF TGTGCCAGCAGTTTATTCAGTGGGACCCAGTACTTC
TRBJ2-1 TRBV6-5 - TRBD2 CASSYQLAGSYNEQFF TGTGCCAGCAGTTACCAACTAGCGGGAAGCTACAATGAGCAGTTCTTC
TRBJ1-1 TRBV5-1 - - CASSFGQLNTEAFF TGCGCCAGCAGCTTTGGACAGTTAAACACTGAAGCTTTCTTT
TRBJ1-1 TRBV4-1 - - CASTAVVMNTEAFF TGCGCCAGCACCGCGGTTGTAATGAACACTGAAGCTTTCTTT
TRBJ2-3 TRBV14 few - CASSQDVGGRTADTQYF TGTGCCAGCAGCCAAGATGTAGGGGGGAGGACCGCAGATACGCAGTATTTT
TRBJ1-5 TRBV5-1 few - CASSLDGRNQPQHF TGCGCCAGCAGCTTGGACGGGCGCAATCAGCCCCAGCATTTT
TRBJ2-7 TRBV5-1 - - CASSPQDGYEQYF TGCGCCAGCAGCCCACAGGACGGCTACGAGCAGTACTTC
TRBJ1-1 TRBV10-3 - - CAIKGAMETEAFF TGTGCCATCAAAGGGGCAATGGAGACTGAAGCTTTCTTT
TRBJ2-3 TRBV20-1 few - CSAPDGNTQYF TGCAGTGCCCCGGACGGCAATACGCAGTATTTT
TRBJ2-3 TRBV3-1/TRBV3-2 - - CASSPQTADTQYF TGTGCCAGCAGCCCACAGACTGCAGATACGCAGTATTTT
TRBJ1-3 TRBV5-1 - - CASSISGDYGNTIYF TGCGCCAGCAGCATCTCAGGGGACTATGGAAACACCATATATTTT
TRBJ2-7 TRBV10-1 few TRBD2 CASGSAGDKYF TGCGCCAGCGGAAGCGCGGGAGACAAGTACTTC
TRBJ2-5 TRBV11-1 - - CASSLRRRKETQYF TGTGCCAGCAGCTTACGTAGGAGAAAAGAGACCCAGTACTTC
TRBJ2-5 TRBV7-7 - - CASSSGRLISQETQYF TGTGCCAGCAGCTCAGGGCGGCTGATTAGCCAAGAGACCCAGTACTTC
TRBJ1-2 TRBV3-1/TRBV3-2 few - CASSRDPTISGYTF TGTGCCAGCAGCCGAGATCCGACGATTAGTGGCTACACCTTC
TRBJ2-5 TRBV5-8 - TRBD2 CASSLGLAGVGQETQYF TGTGCCAGCAGCTTAGGCCTAGCGGGAGTCGGTCAAGAGACCCAGTACTTC
TRBJ1-1 TRBV18 few TRBD1 CASSPNPTGLNTEAFF TGTGCCAGCTCACCAAACCCGACAGGGTTGAACACTGAAGCTTTCTTT
TRBJ2-7 TRBV6-1 once - CASSEYGGGLVLVYEQYF TGTGCCAGCAGTGAATATGGTGGGGGGCTCGTCCTTGTCTACGAGCAGTACTTC
TRBJ1-3 TRBV19 - - CASSPTAGIAGNTIYF TGTGCCAGTAGTCCCACGGCGGGGATCGCTGGAAACACCATATATTTT
TRBJ2-1 TRBV12-5 - - CASGLVSNRNEQFF TGTGCTAGTGGTTTGGTATCAAACCGTAATGAGCAGTTCTTC
TRBJ1-5 TRBV18 - - CASSPQRGDSNQPQHF TGTGCCAGCTCACCCCAAAGGGGGGATAGCAATCAGCCCCAGCATTTT
TRBJ1-2 TRBV20-1 - - CRGIGGFGYTF TGCAGGGGGATTGGGGGCTTTGGCTACACCTTC
TRBJ1-1 TRBV10-3 - - CATNEQGPNTEAFF TGTGCCACCAATGAGCAGGGACCGAACACTGAAGCTTTCTTT
TRBJ2-5 TRBV11-2 - - CASSLEEMRTQYF TGTGCCAGCAGCTTAGAGGAAATGAGGACCCAGTACTTC
TRBJ2-1 TRBV2 few - CASSVEGNNEQFF TGTGCCAGCAGTGTGGAAGGAAACAATGAGCAGTTCTTC
TRBJ2-6 TRBV27 - - CASSPQGVEESGANVLTF TGTGCCAGCAGTCCACAGGGAGTTGAAGAGTCTGGGGCCAACGTCCTGACTTTC
TRBJ2-3 TRBV4-1 - TRBD1 CASSQDPGQGVEGTDTQYF TGCGCCAGCAGCCAAGATCCGGGACAGGGGGTCGAGGGCACAGATACGCAGTATTTT
TRBJ2-5 TRBV4-1 - TRBD2 CASSLQGTSGGETQYF TGCGCCAGCAGCCTCCAAGGGACTAGCGGGGGAGAGACCCAGTACTTC
TRBJ1-1 TRBV6-5 medium-sized TRBD1 CASSRDRGRTEAFF TGTGCCAGCAGTCGGGACAGGGGGCGGACTGAAGCTTTCTTT
TRBJ2-2 TRBV5-6 - - CASSPPGSGELFF TGTGCCAGCAGCCCCCCCGGGTCGGGGGAGCTGTTTTTT
TRBJ2-7 TRBV29-1 few TRBD1 CSVTGTGVHEQYF TGCAGCGTGACTGGGACAGGGGTCCACGAGCAGTACTTC
TRBJ1-5 TRBV19 - TRBD1 CASSILATGGTNQPQHF TGTGCCAGTAGTATATTAGCGACAGGGGGGACCAATCAGCCCCAGCATTTT
TRBJ1-1 TRBV19 - TRBD1 CASSIQGATNTEAFF TGTGCCAGTAGTATACAGGGGGCCACGAACACTGAAGCTTTCTTT
TRBJ1-1 TRBV5-1 - - CASSFAGMNTEAFF TGCGCCAGCAGCTTTGCCGGTATGAACACTGAAGCTTTCTTT
TRBJ1-5 TRBV15 - - CATSTGANSNQPQHF TGTGCCACCAGCACTGGTGCGAATAGCAATCAGCCCCAGCATTTT
TRBJ1-2 TRBV6-5 - TRBD1 CASRDRITGGYTF TGTGCCAGCAGGGACAGGATTACTGGTGGCTACACCTTC
TRBJ2-4 TRBV19 - TRBD2 CASSIYVTGGAKNIQYF TGTGCCAGTAGTATATATGTAACGGGGGGAGCCAAAAACATTCAGTACTTC
TRBJ2-7 TRBV5-1 - TRBD1 CASSSGQGLYEQYF TGCGCCAGCAGCTCGGGACAGGGTCTCTACGAGCAGTACTTC
TRBJ2-1 TRBV4-1 - - CASSQQSPGNEQFF TGCGCCAGCAGCCAACAAAGCCCAGGGAATGAGCAGTTCTTC
TRBJ1-4 TRBV10-3 large - CAIRQGLGNEKLFF TGTGCCATCCGCCAGGGCTTAGGAAATGAAAAACTGTTTTTT